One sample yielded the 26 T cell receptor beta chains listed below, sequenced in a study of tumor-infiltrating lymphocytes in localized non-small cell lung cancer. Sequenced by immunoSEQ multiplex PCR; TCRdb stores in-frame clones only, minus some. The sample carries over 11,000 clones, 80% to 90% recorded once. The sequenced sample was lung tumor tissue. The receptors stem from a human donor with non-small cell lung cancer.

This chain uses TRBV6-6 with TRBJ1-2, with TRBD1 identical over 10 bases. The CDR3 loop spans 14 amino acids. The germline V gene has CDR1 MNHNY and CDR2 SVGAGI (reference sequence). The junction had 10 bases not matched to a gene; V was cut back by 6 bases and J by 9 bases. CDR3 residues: CASSSGTGVDRYTF. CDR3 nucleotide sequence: TGTGCCAGCAGCTCCGGGACAGGGGTAGATCGCTACACCTTC.

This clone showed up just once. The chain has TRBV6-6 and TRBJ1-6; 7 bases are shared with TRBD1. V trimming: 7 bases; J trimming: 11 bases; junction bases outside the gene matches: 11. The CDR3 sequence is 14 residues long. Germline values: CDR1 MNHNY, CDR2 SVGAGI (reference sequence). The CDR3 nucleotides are TGTGCCAGCACCACGACAGGGACCGGGACACCCCTCCACTTT. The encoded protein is CASTTTGTGTPLHF.

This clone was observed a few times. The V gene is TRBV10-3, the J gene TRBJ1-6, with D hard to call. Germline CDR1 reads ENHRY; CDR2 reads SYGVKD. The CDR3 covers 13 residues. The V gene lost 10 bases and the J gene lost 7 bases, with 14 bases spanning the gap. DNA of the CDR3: TGTGCCACCACCGGAAATGAGAATTCACCCCTCCACTTT. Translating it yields CATTGNENSPLHF.

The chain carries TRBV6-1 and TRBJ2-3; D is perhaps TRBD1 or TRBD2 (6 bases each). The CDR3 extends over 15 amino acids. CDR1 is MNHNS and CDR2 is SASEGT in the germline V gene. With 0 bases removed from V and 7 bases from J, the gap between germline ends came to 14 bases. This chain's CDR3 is CASSEATGGGNTQYF. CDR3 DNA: TGTGCCAGCAGTGAAGCAACCGGGGGCGGGAATACGCAGTATTTT.

CDR3 amino acids: CASSRERGSEAFF. CDR3 coding DNA: TGCGCCAGCAGCAGGGAACGGGGCTCTGAAGCTTTCTTT. This chain connects TRBV5-1 to TRBJ1-1; D is possibly TRBD1 (5 bases). The CDR3 has 13 amino acids. Germline V gene lookup returns CDR1 SGHRS and CDR2 YFSETQ. Trimming pared 4 bases from V and 6 bases from J, leaving 13 bases between.

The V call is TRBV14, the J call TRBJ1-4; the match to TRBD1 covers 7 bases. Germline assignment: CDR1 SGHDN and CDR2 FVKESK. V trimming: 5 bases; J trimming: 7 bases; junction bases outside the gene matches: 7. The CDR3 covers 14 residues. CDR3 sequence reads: CASSAQGKGEKLFF. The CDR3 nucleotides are TGTGCCAGCAGCGCACAGGGGAAGGGTGAAAAACTGTTTTTT.

The CDR3 reads CASSIDPGQGSAGELFF. The CDR3, as DNA: TGTGCCAGTAGTATAGACCCGGGACAGGGGTCCGCCGGGGAGCTGTTTTTT. The chain employs TRBV19 and TRBJ2-2, with 10 bases aligning to TRBD1. The V and J ends lost 0 bases and 6 bases, in that order; junction bases with no gene match: 7. From germline, CDR1 is LNHDA and CDR2 SQIVND (reference sequence). The CDR3 sequence is 17 residues long. Using reference TRBV19 and TRBJ2-2 for the parts outside the CDR3, the full variable domain is DGGITQSPKYLFRKEGQNVTLSCEQNLNHDAMYWYRQDPGQGLRLIYYSQIVNDFQKGDIAEGYSVSREKKESFPLTVTSAQKNPTAFYLCASSIDPGQGSAGELFFGEGSRLTVL.

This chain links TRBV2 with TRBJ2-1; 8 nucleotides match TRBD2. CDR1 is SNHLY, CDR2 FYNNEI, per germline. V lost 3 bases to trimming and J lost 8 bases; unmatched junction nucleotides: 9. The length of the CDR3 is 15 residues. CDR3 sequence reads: CASSEDSSGVDEQFF. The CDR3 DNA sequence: TGTGCCAGCAGTGAGGACAGTAGCGGGGTCGATGAGCAGTTCTTC.

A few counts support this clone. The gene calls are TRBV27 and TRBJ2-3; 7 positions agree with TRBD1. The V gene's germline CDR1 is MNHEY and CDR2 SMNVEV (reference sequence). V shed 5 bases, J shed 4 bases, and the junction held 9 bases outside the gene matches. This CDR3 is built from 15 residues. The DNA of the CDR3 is TGTGCCAGCAGTATCCAGGGGGTGGGCGCAGATACGCAGTATTTT. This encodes CASSIQGVGADTQYF.

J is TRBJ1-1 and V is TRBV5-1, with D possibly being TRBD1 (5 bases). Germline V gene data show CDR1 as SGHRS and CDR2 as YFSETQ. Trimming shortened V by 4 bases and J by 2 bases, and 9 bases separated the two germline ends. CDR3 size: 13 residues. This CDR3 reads CASSQDSNTEAFF. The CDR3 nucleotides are TGCGCCAGCAGCCAAGACAGTAACACTGAAGCTTTCTTT.

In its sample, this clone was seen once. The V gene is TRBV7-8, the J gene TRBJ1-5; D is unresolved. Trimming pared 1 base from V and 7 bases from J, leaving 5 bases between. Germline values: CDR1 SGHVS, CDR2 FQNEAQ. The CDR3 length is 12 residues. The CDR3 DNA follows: TGTGCCAGCAGCTTAGAAGACCAGCCCCAGCATTTT. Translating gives CASSLEDQPQHF.

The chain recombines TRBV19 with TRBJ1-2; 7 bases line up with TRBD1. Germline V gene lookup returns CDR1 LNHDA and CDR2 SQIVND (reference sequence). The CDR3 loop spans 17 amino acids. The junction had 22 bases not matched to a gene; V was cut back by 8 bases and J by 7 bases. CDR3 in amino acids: CASLGDSRGKGKRGYTF. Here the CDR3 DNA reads TGTGCCAGTCTTGGGGACAGCAGGGGAAAAGGGAAACGTGGCTACACCTTC.

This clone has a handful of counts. Here the CDR3 reads CASSSARSYEQYF. Written as DNA, the CDR3 is TGTGCCAGCAGCTCAGCGCGCTCCTACGAGCAGTACTTC. This sequence joins TRBV5-4 and TRBJ2-7; D ambiguous. The CDR3 totals 13 residues. Germline CDR1 and CDR2: SGHNT and YYREEE (reference sequence). V was trimmed by 3 bases and J by 0 bases, leaving 7 bases between them.

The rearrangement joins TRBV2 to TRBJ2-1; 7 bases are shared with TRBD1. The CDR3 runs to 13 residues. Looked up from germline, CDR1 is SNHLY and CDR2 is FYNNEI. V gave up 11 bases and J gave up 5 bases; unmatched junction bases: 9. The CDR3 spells CAGDRDSHNEQFF. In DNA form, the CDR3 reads TGTGCCGGGGACCGGGACAGCCACAATGAGCAGTTCTTC. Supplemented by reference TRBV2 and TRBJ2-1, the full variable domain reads EPEVTQTPSHQVTQMGQEVILRCVPISNHLYFYWYRQILGQKVEFLVSFYNNEISEKSEIFDDQFSVERPDGSNFTLKIRSTKLEDSAMYFCAGDRDSHNEQFFGPGTRLTVL.

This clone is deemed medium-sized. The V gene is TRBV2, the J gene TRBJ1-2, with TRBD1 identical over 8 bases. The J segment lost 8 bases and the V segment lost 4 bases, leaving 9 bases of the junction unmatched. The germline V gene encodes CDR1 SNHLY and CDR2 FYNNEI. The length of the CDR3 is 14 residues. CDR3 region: CASSGGQAGGGYTF. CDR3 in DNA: TGTGCCAGCAGTGGGGGACAGGCCGGAGGGGGCTACACCTTC.

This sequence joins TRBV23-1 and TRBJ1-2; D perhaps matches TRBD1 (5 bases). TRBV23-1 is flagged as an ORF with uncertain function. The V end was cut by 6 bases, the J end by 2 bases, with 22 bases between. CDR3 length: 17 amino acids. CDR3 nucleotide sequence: TGCGCCAGCAGCCACGAGCGGATCACAGGCTTAAACTATGGCTACACCTTC. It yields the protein CASSHERITGLNYGYTF.

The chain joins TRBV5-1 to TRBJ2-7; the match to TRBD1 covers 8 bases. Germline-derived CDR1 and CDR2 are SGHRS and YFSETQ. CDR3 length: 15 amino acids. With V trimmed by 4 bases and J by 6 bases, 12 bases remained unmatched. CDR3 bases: TGCGCCAGCAGCCTAAGGACAGGGTCGGACGGCGAGCAGTACTTC. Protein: CASSLRTGSDGEQYF.

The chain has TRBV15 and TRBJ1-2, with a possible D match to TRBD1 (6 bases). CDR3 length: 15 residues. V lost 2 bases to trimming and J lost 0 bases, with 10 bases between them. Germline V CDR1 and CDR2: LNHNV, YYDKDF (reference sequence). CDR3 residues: CATSRPTGSNYGYTF. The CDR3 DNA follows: TGTGCCACCAGCAGACCGACAGGATCTAACTATGGCTACACCTTC.

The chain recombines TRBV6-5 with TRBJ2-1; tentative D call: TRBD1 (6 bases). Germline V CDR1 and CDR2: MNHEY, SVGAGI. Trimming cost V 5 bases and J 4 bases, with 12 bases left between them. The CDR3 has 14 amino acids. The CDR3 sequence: CASSPGQFYNEQFF. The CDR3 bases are TGTGCCAGCAGTCCTGGACAGTTTTACAATGAGCAGTTCTTC.

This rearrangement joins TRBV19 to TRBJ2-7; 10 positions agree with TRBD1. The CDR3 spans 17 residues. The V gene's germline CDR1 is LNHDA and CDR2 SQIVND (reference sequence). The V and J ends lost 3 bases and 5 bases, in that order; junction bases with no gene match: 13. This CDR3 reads CASSIGGTGTGVDEQYF. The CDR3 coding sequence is TGTGCCAGTAGTATCGGGGGGACCGGGACAGGGGTTGACGAGCAGTACTTC.

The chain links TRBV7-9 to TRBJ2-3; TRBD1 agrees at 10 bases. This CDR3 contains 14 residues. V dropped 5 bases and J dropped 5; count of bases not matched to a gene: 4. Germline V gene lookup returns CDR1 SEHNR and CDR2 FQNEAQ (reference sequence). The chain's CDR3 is CASSTTGGRDTQYF. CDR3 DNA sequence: TGTGCCAGCAGCACGACAGGGGGCAGAGATACGCAGTATTTT.

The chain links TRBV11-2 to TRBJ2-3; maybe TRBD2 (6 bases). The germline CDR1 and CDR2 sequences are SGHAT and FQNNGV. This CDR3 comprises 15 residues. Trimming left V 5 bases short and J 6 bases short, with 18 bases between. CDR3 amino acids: CASSPYLRGGDTQYF. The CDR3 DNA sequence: TGTGCCAGCAGCCCCTATTTGCGTGGGGGGGATACGCAGTATTTT.

The CDR3 reads CASSLSGEDTEAFF. The CDR3 DNA sequence: TGTGCCAGCAGCTTATCGGGAGAGGACACTGAAGCTTTCTTT. V usage is TRBV7-3 and J usage is TRBJ1-1, with D unresolved. Germline CDR1 is SGHTA and CDR2 is FQGTGA. Trimming took off 2 bases at V and 3 bases at J, with 10 bases between the two ends. There are 14 residues in the CDR3.

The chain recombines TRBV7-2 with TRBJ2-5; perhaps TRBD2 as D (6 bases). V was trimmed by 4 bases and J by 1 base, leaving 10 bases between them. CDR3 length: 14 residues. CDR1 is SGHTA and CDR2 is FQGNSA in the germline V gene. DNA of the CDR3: TGTGCCAGCAGCTCCGGGGGAGTCCAAGAGACCCAGTACTTC. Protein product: CASSSGGVQETQYF. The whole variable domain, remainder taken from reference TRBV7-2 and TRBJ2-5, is GAGVSQSPSNKVTEKGKDVELRCDPISGHTALYWYRQSLGQGLEFLIYFQGNSAPDKSGLPSDRFSAERTGGSVSTLTIQRTQQEDSAVYLCASSSGGVQETQYFGPGTRLLVL.

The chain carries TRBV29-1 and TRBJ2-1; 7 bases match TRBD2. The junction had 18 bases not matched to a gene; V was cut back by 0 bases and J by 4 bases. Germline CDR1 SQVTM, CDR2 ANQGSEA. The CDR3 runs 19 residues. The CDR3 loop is CSVEDRDGAGPNFYNEQFF. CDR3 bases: TGCAGCGTTGAAGATAGGGACGGAGCGGGGCCCAACTTTTACAATGAGCAGTTCTTC.

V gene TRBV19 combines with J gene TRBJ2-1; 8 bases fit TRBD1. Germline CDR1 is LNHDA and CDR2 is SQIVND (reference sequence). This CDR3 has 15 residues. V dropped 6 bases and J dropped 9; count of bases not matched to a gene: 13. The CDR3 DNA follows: TGTGCCAGTAGCTCACGGACAGGGTCTAAGGGTGAGCAGTTCTTC. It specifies CASSSRTGSKGEQFF.